One sample yielded the 24 T cell receptor beta chains listed below, sequenced in a study of T cell repertoires in cytomegalovirus infection. The antigens of these receptors remain unknown. TCRdb called the reads again in MiXCR, with one record for every CDR3 protein. Found here are roughly 700,000 distinct CDR3 sequences, around a third of them singletons; the top ten hold around a sixth. The sequencing here drew on cultured PBMCs, taken from culture after CMV antigen stimulation. These receptors all come from a human donor in good health (CMV status not recorded). Some clones in this sample may be carry-over from other donors' samples.

This chain uses TRBV12-3 or TRBV12-4 with TRBJ2-2; 10 positions agree with TRBD1. V lost 6 bases to trimming and J lost 0 bases; unmatched junction nucleotides: 10. This CDR3 is built from 18 residues. This CDR3 is CASSPSPGTGANTGELFF. The CDR3 DNA reads as TGTGCCAGCAGCCCAAGTCCCGGGACAGGGGCGAACACCGGGGAGCTGTTTTTT.

This clonotype occurred a few times. This chain joins TRBV7-2 and TRBJ2-2; no clear D gene. Per germline, CDR1 SGHTA and CDR2 FQGNSA. This CDR3 is built from 13 residues. Deletions cut 5 bases from V and 6 bases from J, with 10 bases between. The CDR3 here is CASSPRVAGELFF. In nucleotides, the CDR3 is TGTGCCAGCAGCCCACGGGTGGCCGGGGAGCTGTTTTTT.

The chain is built from TRBV4-1 and TRBJ2-3; D ambiguous. The V end lost 2 bases, the J end lost 1 base, and 7 bases lay between the germline ends. Germline CDR1 is MGHRA and CDR2 is YSYEKL. The CDR3 contains 14 residues. The CDR3 sequence: CASSQTRGTDTQYF. CDR3 bases: TGCGCCAGCAGCCAAACCCGAGGCACAGATACGCAGTATTTT.

The chain uses TRBV6-1 and TRBJ1-2; D unclear. Germline V CDR1 and CDR2: MNHNS, SASEGT. The CDR3 extends over 14 amino acids. V lost 7 bases to trimming and J lost 0 bases, with 12 bases between them. The CDR3 DNA is TGTGCCAGCACGGCAGGCCCGCCTAACTATGGCTACACCTTC. Amino acids: CASTAGPPNYGYTF.

The chain carries TRBV20-1 and TRBJ1-5; possibly TRBD1 for D (5 bases). The germline gives CDR1 DFQATT, CDR2 SNEGSKA (reference sequence). The CDR3 length is 12 residues. Trimming shortened V by 5 bases and J by 7 bases, and 12 bases separated the two germline ends. In DNA, the CDR3 is TGCAGTGCTGGGAGGGGTGGGCAGCCCCAGCATTTT. Translating gives CSAGRGGQPQHF.

The chain combines TRBV5-5 with TRBJ2-1; the match to TRBD1 covers 9 bases. With 0 bases clipped from V and 6 bases from J, the junction kept 4 bases outside the gene matches. This CDR3 has 15 amino acids. Looked up from germline, CDR1 is SGHKS and CDR2 is YYEKEE (reference sequence). The CDR3 loop reads CASSLAATGGNEQFF. As DNA, the CDR3 is TGTGCCAGCAGCTTGGCCGCGACAGGGGGCAATGAGCAGTTCTTC.

This clonotype was seen more than once but under ten times. The chain links TRBV11-3 to TRBJ2-3; TRBD1 aligns across 8 bases. Germline assignment: CDR1 SGHNT and CDR2 YENEEA. Germline trimming cut 1 base from V and 2 bases from J; bases unmatched to any gene: 8. CDR3 size: 17 residues. The CDR3 spells CASSLAPDREYTDTQYF. DNA of the CDR3: TGTGCCAGCAGCTTAGCCCCGGACAGGGAGTACACAGATACGCAGTATTTT.

This clonotype was seen more than once but under ten times. The chain recombines TRBV10-3 with TRBJ2-7; D may be TRBD1 (6 bases). Trimming cost V 4 bases and J 0 bases, with 13 bases left between them. CDR1 is ENHRY and CDR2 is SYGVKD in the germline V gene. CDR3 size: 15 residues. The CDR3 protein is CAISVTGSSSYEQYF. CDR3 sequence (DNA): TGTGCCATCAGTGTTACAGGGTCAAGCTCCTACGAGCAGTACTTC.

This rearrangement joins TRBV6-7 to TRBJ2-4; D is perhaps TRBD2 (6 bases). TRBV6-7 is treated as an ORF (open reading frame) with a function not yet certain. V gave up 2 bases and J gave up 7 bases, with 18 bases separating them. The CDR3 length is 16 residues. DNA of the CDR3: TGTGCCAGCAGTTACCTCGGGGGAGAATCGGGGAACATTCAGTACTTC. Translated, it gives CASSYLGGESGNIQYF.

The V call is TRBV27, the J call TRBJ2-3; maybe TRBD1 (5 bases). The length of the CDR3 is 13 residues. V shed 0 bases and J shed 9 bases, with 10 bases lying between them. CDR1 is MNHEY and CDR2 is SMNVEV in the germline V gene (reference sequence). The CDR3 sequence: CASSLSRGATQYF. The CDR3 region has the DNA TGTGCCAGCAGTTTATCCCGTGGGGCAACGCAGTATTTT.

CDR3 sequence: CAIRGQGTTNYGYTF. CDR3 nucleotide sequence: TGTGCCATCAGGGGACAGGGTACGACTAACTATGGCTACACCTTC. The chain carries TRBV10-3 and TRBJ1-2; TRBD1 aligns across 9 bases. The CDR3 spans 15 residues. With 6 bases clipped from V and 0 bases from J, the junction kept 5 bases outside the gene matches. CDR1 and CDR2 (germline): ENHRY, SYGVKD.

This clonotype appeared many times. The CDR3 DNA is TGTGCCAGCAGCTCTCGACAGGGCCTTTACTACGAGCAGTACTTC. Translation gives CASSSRQGLYYEQYF. This chain connects TRBV7-6 to TRBJ2-7; 7 nucleotides line up with TRBD1. Germline loops: CDR1 SGHVS, CDR2 FNYEAQ. This CDR3 region has 15 residues. Trimming at V came to 4 bases and at J to 3 bases, leaving 9 bases not matched to a gene.

The rearrangement links TRBV10-3 to TRBJ1-2, with a weak D call TRBD1 (6 bases). This CDR3 has 15 residues. From germline, CDR1 is ENHRY and CDR2 SYGVKD. Trimming left V 4 bases short and J 4 bases short, with 16 bases between. The CDR3 loop reads CAISVGAGASYGYTF. The CDR3, as DNA: TGTGCCATCAGTGTGGGGGCAGGGGCATCCTATGGCTACACCTTC.

The chain couples TRBV6-1 to TRBJ1-5; 11 positions match TRBD1. There are 15 residues in the CDR3. Germline V gene lookup returns CDR1 MNHNS and CDR2 SASEGT. The ends lost 5 bases at V and 6 bases at J; junction bases unmatched: 6. Written as DNA, the CDR3 is TGTGCCAGCAGTTATTTCGGGACAGGGGGTCAGCCCCAGCATTTT. It translates to CASSYFGTGGQPQHF.

The chain couples TRBV20-1 to TRBJ1-2; a possible D gene is TRBD1 (5 bases). Trimming removed 6 bases from V and 2 bases from J, with 13 bases in between. This CDR3 spans 13 amino acids. Germline V gene lookup returns CDR1 DFQATT and CDR2 SNEGSKA (reference sequence). For the CDR3, the DNA is TGCAGTGCGGAGCCGGGACGGAACTATGGCTACACCTTC. Encoded protein: CSAEPGRNYGYTF.

V and J are TRBV24-1 and TRBJ1-2; D is uncertain. Trimming took off 0 bases at V and 6 bases at J, with 4 bases between the two ends. The CDR3 is made up of 12 amino acids. CDR1 is KGHDR, CDR2 SFDVKD, per germline. The CDR3 DNA is TGTGCCACCAGTGATTTGAAAGATGGCTACACCTTC. Translating gives CATSDLKDGYTF.

This clonotype has only a few counts. The chain is built from TRBV27 and TRBJ1-1; TRBD1 aligns across 7 bases. J was trimmed by 3 bases and V by 7 bases; bases with no gene match: 5. Germline V CDR1 and CDR2: MNHEY, SMNVEV (reference sequence). This CDR3 comprises 13 residues. The CDR3 DNA sequence: TGTGCCAGCAAAGAGGACAGGTACACTGAAGCTTTCTTT. Amino acid sequence: CASKEDRYTEAFF.

This clonotype turned up a few times. This sequence joins TRBV2 and TRBJ2-3; maybe TRBD2 (5 bases). The germline V and J ends were trimmed by 6 bases and 6 bases, with 10 bases remaining between them. This CDR3 region has 12 residues. CDR1 and CDR2 from the germline V gene are SNHLY and FYNNEI. The CDR3 protein is CASRAGVDTQYF. CDR3 coding DNA: TGTGCCAGCAGGGCCGGGGTGGATACGCAGTATTTT.

This clonotype has just a few counts. The gene calls are TRBV7-2 and TRBJ1-6; the D gene is possibly TRBD1 (5 bases). This CDR3 contains 15 residues. Looked up from germline, CDR1 is SGHTA and CDR2 is FQGNSA. V lost 2 bases to trimming and J lost 9 bases, with 14 bases between them. CDR3 region: CASSLYSGFRSPLHF. For the CDR3, the DNA is TGTGCCAGCAGCTTATATTCAGGGTTCCGTTCACCCCTCCACTTT.

CDR3 DNA: TGTGCCAGCAGCTTAGATTGGGCTTACAATGAGCAGTTCTTC. Its translation: CASSLDWAYNEQFF. The chain recombines TRBV11-2 with TRBJ2-1; D unresolved. Germline V gives CDR1 SGHAT, CDR2 FQNNGV. The V end lost 0 bases, the J end lost 4 bases, and 7 bases lay between the germline ends. This CDR3 is 14 amino acids long.

This clonotype was recorded a few times. The J gene is TRBJ2-5, the V gene TRBV7-9; no clear D. CDR3 length equals 14 residues. CDR1 SEHNR and CDR2 FQNEAQ come from the germline V gene (reference sequence). The ends were cut back, 5 bases at V and 5 bases at J, with 15 bases in the middle. The CDR3 here is CASSQKGFGETQYF. The CDR3 DNA reads TGTGCCAGCAGCCAAAAAGGGTTTGGGGAGACCCAGTACTTC.

The chain has TRBV6-1 and TRBJ2-3; a possible D gene is TRBD2 (6 bases). Looked up from germline, CDR1 is MNHNS and CDR2 is SASEGT. The V gene lost 5 bases and the J gene lost 8 bases, with 23 bases spanning the gap. The CDR3 spans 16 residues. The CDR3 sequence is CASSPRDSRWYGTQYF. The CDR3 DNA is TGTGCCAGCAGTCCACGGGACTCTCGATGGTATGGTACGCAGTATTTT.

The chain combines TRBV2 with TRBJ2-4; 9 bases align to TRBD1. Germline CDR1 SNHLY, CDR2 FYNNEI. This CDR3 region has 17 residues. The trim removed 6 bases at V and 5 bases at J, leaving 14 bases unmatched. This CDR3 is CASSRGLGRQGENIQYF. CDR3 bases: TGTGCCAGCAGCAGGGGGTTGGGACGACAGGGGGAAAACATTCAGTACTTC. Variable domain in full (rest from reference TRBV2 and TRBJ2-4): EPEVTQTPSHQVTQMGQEVILRCVPISNHLYFYWYRQILGQKVEFLVSFYNNEISEKSEIFDDQFSVERPDGSNFTLKIRSTKLEDSAMYFCASSRGLGRQGENIQYFGAGTRLSVL.

This clonotype was observed many times. The chain uses TRBV7-8 and TRBJ2-1; 7 bases align to TRBD1. V trimming: 3 bases; J trimming: 0 bases; junction bases outside the gene matches: 5. This CDR3 has 16 residues. The germline V gene encodes CDR1 SGHVS and CDR2 FQNEAQ. Here the CDR3 DNA reads TGTGCCAGCAGCTTGGACAGGAGGCCCTCCTACAATGAGCAGTTCTTC. Translation gives CASSLDRRPSYNEQFF.